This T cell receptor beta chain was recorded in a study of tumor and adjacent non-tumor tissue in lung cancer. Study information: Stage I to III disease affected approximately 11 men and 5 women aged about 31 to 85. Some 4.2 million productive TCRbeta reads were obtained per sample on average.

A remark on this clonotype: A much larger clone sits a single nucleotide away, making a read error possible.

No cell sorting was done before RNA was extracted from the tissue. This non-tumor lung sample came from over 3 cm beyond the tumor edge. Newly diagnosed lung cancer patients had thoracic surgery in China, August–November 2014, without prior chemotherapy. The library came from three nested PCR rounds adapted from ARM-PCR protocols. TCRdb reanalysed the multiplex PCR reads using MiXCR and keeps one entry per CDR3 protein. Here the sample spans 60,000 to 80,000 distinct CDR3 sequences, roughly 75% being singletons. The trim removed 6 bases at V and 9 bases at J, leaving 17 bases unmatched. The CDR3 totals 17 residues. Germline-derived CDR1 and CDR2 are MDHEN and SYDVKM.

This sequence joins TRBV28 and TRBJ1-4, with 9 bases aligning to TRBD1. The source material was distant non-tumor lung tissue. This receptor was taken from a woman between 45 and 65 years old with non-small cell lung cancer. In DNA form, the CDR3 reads TGTGCCAGCAGGACCGGGACAGGGCGAAGTCGTGGTAAAAAACTGTTTTTT. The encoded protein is CASRTGTGRSRGKKLFF.